The 17 T cell receptor beta chains below all came from one sample that was sequenced in a study of beta chain features in type 1 diabetes listed by TCRdb under 2018. Libraries were made using the immunoSEQ multiplex PCR assay. The High Capacity cDNA Reverse Transcription Kit was used to reverse transcribe all of the isolated RNA, meaning that expressed TCRB transcripts were what got sequenced. TCRdb holds this immuneACCESS table with in-frame rearrangements only. Some clones are missing; in checked studies, unresolved V genes explain under half, and the rest has no known cause. The sample contains 350,000 to 450,000 clones, approximately 13% of them found a single time. Clones ranked in the top ten supply roughly 0.04% of the sample. Sequences were obtained from naive CD4+ T cells from blood. This specimen's cell subset or site label, interpreted: true naive CD4+ T cells. The source is a man between 25 and 39 years old in good health.

The chain carries TRBV29-1 and TRBJ2-2; TRBD1 is a possible D gene (5 bases). The CDR3 loop spans 13 amino acids. Trimming took off 5 bases at V and 7 bases at J, with 14 bases between the two ends. CDR1 is SQVTM, CDR2 ANQGSEA, per germline. CDR3 coding DNA: TGCAGCGTTATTAAAGGGGCTGTCGGGGAGCTGTTTTTT. Its protein product is CSVIKGAVGELFF.

The chain is built from TRBV30 and TRBJ1-5; tentatively, D is TRBD1 (5 bases). The CDR3 length is 13 residues. Per germline, CDR1 GTSNPN and CDR2 SVGIG (reference sequence). Trimming stripped 2 bases from V and 5 bases from J, with 10 bases between. CDR3 amino acids: CAWSPDTHQPQHF. CDR3 sequence (DNA): TGTGCCTGGAGTCCGGACACGCATCAGCCCCAGCATTTT.

The chain is built from TRBV9 and TRBJ2-7; D might be TRBD2 (5 bases). V lost 2 bases, J lost 7 bases, and 19 bases lay in between. The length of the CDR3 is 15 residues. Germline V gene sequence: CDR1 SGDLS, CDR2 YYNGEE. The CDR3 loop is CASSVLPSPTGEQYF. Here the CDR3 DNA reads TGTGCCAGCAGCGTTCTTCCTAGCCCGACTGGGGAGCAGTACTTC. The full variable domain, rest sourced from reference TRBV9 and TRBJ2-7, is DSGVTQTPKHLITATGQRVTLRCSPRSGDLSVYWYQQSLDQGLQFLIQYYNGEERAKGNILERFSAQQFPDLHSELNLSSLELGDSALYFCASSVLPSPTGEQYFGPGTRLTVT.

This clone has just a few counts. The chain is built from TRBV14 and TRBJ1-5; D gene ambiguous. The CDR3 contains 13 residues. Germline CDR1 SGHDN, CDR2 FVKESK. Trimming pared 0 bases from V and 10 bases from J, leaving 10 bases between. CDR3 nucleotide sequence: TGTGCCAGCAGCCAAGACGAAGGGAATCCCCAGCATTTT. Protein sequence: CASSQDEGNPQHF.

V and J are TRBV25-1 and TRBJ1-1, with 7 bases aligning to TRBD1. Germline V gene lookup returns CDR1 MGHDK and CDR2 SYGVNS. The trim removed 6 bases at V and 4 bases at J, leaving 11 bases unmatched. The CDR3 spans 15 residues. CDR3 region: CASRSGTVLGTEAFF. As DNA, the CDR3 is TGTGCCAGCAGGTCCGGGACAGTTTTGGGCACTGAAGCTTTCTTT.

This chain links TRBV27 with TRBJ2-7; 8 bases map to TRBD1. There are 13 residues in the CDR3. Germline CDR1 is MNHEY and CDR2 is SMNVEV (reference sequence). With V trimmed by 3 bases and J by 6 bases, 4 bases remained unmatched. The CDR3 DNA sequence: TGTGCCAGCAGTTTCCGGACAGGGTCCGAGCAGTACGTC. Its protein is CASSFRTGSEQYV.

A remark on this clone: Within the sample, other DNA sequences also encode this same CDR3. This rearrangement joins TRBV7-2 to TRBJ2-3; D ambiguous. There are 12 residues in the CDR3. Germline CDR1 SGHTA, CDR2 FQGNSA. V lost 5 bases and J 5 bases, leaving 8 bases between the germline ends. Here the CDR3 reads CASSPRRDTQYF. The CDR3 DNA reads TGTGCCAGCAGCCCGAGAAGAGATACGCAGTATTTT.

On this clone: This CDR3 is also generated by other DNA sequences in the sample. This rearrangement joins TRBV9 to TRBJ2-3, with D hard to call. Trimming removed 0 bases at V and 0 bases at J, with 5 bases between. CDR3 length equals 14 residues. Per the germline V gene, CDR1 is SGDLS and CDR2 is YYNGEE. The DNA of the CDR3 is TGTGCCAGCAGCGTAGTCCCTAGCACAGATACGCAGTATTTT. It translates to CASSVVPSTDTQYF.

This chain uses TRBV5-1 with TRBJ2-1; either TRBD1 or TRBD2 may fit D (5 bases each). This CDR3 spans 14 amino acids. CDR1 is SGHRS and CDR2 is YFSETQ in the germline V gene. V was pared by 5 bases and J by 7 bases, with 16 bases between. Here the CDR3 DNA reads TGCGCCAGCAGTTATGGGGGACCTGGGAATGAGCAGTTCTTC. Amino acids: CASSYGGPGNEQFF.

This clone was recorded a few times. V gene TRBV30 combines with J gene TRBJ2-3; no definite D call. The V end was cut by 3 bases, the J end by 8 bases, with 6 bases between. From germline, CDR1 is GTSNPN and CDR2 SVGIG (reference sequence). The CDR3 is 10 amino acids. The CDR3: CAWRAGTQYF. CDR3 bases: TGTGCCTGGAGGGCAGGTACGCAGTATTTT.

This clone was counted a few times. The chain combines TRBV11-3 with TRBJ2-1; TRBD2 aligns across 10 bases. Germline CDR1 is SGHNT and CDR2 is YENEEA. This CDR3 comprises 14 residues. Trimming at V came to 5 bases and at J to 6 bases, leaving 4 bases not matched to a gene. In nucleotides, the CDR3 is TGTGCCAGCAGCCAACTAGCGGGGATCAATGAGCAGTTCTTC. Translation gives CASSQLAGINEQFF.

The chain links TRBV5-6 to TRBJ2-7; D is uncertain. In germline, CDR1 is SGHDT, CDR2 YYEEEE. The length of the CDR3 is 11 residues. Trimming shortened V by 3 bases and J by 2 bases, and 3 bases separated the two germline ends. For the CDR3, the DNA is TGTGCCAGCAGCTCGGCCTACGAGCAGTACTTC. As protein: CASSSAYEQYF.

The chain carries TRBV7-2 and TRBJ1-2; D is possibly TRBD1 (5 bases). V was cut by 5 bases and J by 2 bases, with 15 bases left in between. This CDR3 has 15 amino acids. Looked up from germline, CDR1 is SGHTA and CDR2 is FQGNSA. CDR3 in amino acids: CASSPYGGSNYGYTF. For the CDR3, the DNA is TGTGCCAGCAGCCCATACGGGGGTTCCAACTATGGCTACACCTTC.

This clone was detected only a few times. The rearrangement uses TRBV5-6 and TRBJ2-5; a possible D gene is TRBD1 (5 bases). The V end was cut by 7 bases, the J end by 1 base, with 14 bases between. Germline V lookup: CDR1 SGHDT, CDR2 YYEEEE. CDR3 length: 14 amino acids. The CDR3 region has the DNA TGTGCCAGCGGCAGGGTTGGGGTCCAAGAGACCCAGTACTTC. Its protein product is CASGRVGVQETQYF.

This clone was seen a few times. The J gene is TRBJ2-7, the V gene TRBV5-1, with 9 bases lining up with TRBD1. Germline V gives CDR1 SGHRS, CDR2 YFSETQ. V gave up 4 bases and J gave up 3 bases; unmatched junction bases: 8. The CDR3 runs to 15 residues. The CDR3 region is CASSPGTGRIYEQYV. CDR3 DNA: TGCGCCAGCAGCCCGGGGACAGGGAGGATCTACGAGCAGTACGTC.

In this sample, this clone turned up a few times. The chain couples TRBV12-5 to TRBJ1-4; 7 nucleotides align to TRBD1. The CDR3 sequence is 15 residues long. The V gene end was trimmed by 4 bases and the J gene end by 4 bases; junction bases not matched to a gene: 6. Germline assignment: CDR1 LGHNT and CDR2 FRNRAP. The CDR3 DNA sequence: TGTGCTAGTGGTTCCTCGGGACAGCTTAATGAAAAACTGTTTTTT. Translating it yields CASGSSGQLNEKLFF.

The chain is built from TRBV9 and TRBJ2-3; 7 bases match TRBD2. This CDR3 contains 15 residues. Germline V CDR1 and CDR2: SGDLS, YYNGEE. The V and J ends lost 0 bases and 0 bases, in that order; junction bases with no gene match: 1. The CDR3 DNA reads TGTGCCAGCAGCGTAGACGGGGGGAGCACAGATACGCAGTATTTT. Translation: CASSVDGGSTDTQYF.